This TCR beta chain was captured by sequencing in a study of blood T cell repertoires in COVID-19. Study information: Sites across the United States, Italy and Spain contributed samples from acute and convalescent COVID-19.

The germline V gene encodes CDR1 MNHEY and CDR2 SVGEGT. The CDR3 has 16 amino acids. Trimming cost V 2 bases and J 1 base; bases outside gene matches: 5. Assay: immunoSEQ multiplex PCR; the TCRdb copy retains only in-frame clones and omits some. This table has more than 200,000 clones, 88% appearing once. The chain recombines TRBV6-2 or TRBV6-3 with TRBJ2-1, with TRBD2 matching over 7 bases. Material for sequencing was peripheral blood. This clonotype was sampled from a woman aged 55-69 years with acute or convalescent COVID-19. This CDR3 is CASSYGGSRSYNEQFF. CDR3 in DNA: TGTGCCAGCAGTTACGGCGGGAGTAGGTCCTACAATGAGCAGTTCTTC.